This record concerns one TCR beta chain sequence. Antigen: not known. The data derive from a study of shared clonotypes between healthy human individuals. Study overall: Donor ages ranged 18 to 49 years: two women, a few men.

The material for each subset, its genomic DNA, was split evenly across several immunoSEQ plates. Measured with immunoSEQ multiplex PCR; TCRdb has only the in-frame clones, and not every one. The sample includes about 660,000 clones, about 74% of them seen just once. Regarding the study as a whole: Specimens sampled were limited to blood, with tissue repertoires likely differing. Roughly 5% of naive CD4 clonotypes were common to a few donors.

Trimming removed 5 bases from V and 4 bases from J; junction bases left unmatched: 6. This CDR3 contains 15 residues. Germline loops: CDR1 MNHNY, CDR2 SVGAGI (reference sequence). Specimen: memory CD4+ T cells sorted from blood. The subset here: CD45RA-negative fraction. The sequence derives from a woman under 40 in good health. The chain is built from TRBV6-6 and TRBJ2-2, with 8 bases aligning to TRBD1. The CDR3 sequence: CASSVPGGSTGELFF. As DNA, the CDR3 is TGTGCCAGCAGTGTACCAGGGGGCAGCACCGGGGAGCTGTTTTTT.